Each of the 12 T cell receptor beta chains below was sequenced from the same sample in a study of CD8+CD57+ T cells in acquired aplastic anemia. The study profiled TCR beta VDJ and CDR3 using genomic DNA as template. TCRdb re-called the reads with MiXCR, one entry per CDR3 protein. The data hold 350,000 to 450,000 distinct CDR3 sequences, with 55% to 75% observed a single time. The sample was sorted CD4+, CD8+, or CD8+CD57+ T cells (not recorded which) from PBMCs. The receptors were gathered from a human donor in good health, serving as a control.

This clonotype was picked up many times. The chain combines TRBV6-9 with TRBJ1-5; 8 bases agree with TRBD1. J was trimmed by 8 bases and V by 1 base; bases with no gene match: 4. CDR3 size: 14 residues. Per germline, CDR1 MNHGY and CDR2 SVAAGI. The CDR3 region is CASSYLDRVKPQHF. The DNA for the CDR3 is TGTGCCAGCAGTTATTTGGACAGGGTCAAGCCCCAGCATTTT.

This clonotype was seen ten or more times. Here the CDR3 DNA reads TGTGCCAGCAGTCGGGGGGGGAGTTCCGAGCAGTACTTC. Translated, it gives CASSRGGSSEQYF. The V call is TRBV3-1, the J call TRBJ2-7; 8 nucleotides line up with TRBD2. Trimming cost V 6 bases and J 6 bases; bases outside gene matches: 7. Looked up from germline, CDR1 is LGHDT and CDR2 is YNNKEL (reference sequence). The CDR3 runs 13 residues.

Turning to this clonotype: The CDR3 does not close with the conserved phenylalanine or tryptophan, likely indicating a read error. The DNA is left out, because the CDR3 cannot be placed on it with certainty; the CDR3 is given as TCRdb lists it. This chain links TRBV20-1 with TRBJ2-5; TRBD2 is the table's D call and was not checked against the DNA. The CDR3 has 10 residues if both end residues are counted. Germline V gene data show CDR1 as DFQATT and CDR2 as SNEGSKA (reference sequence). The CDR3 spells CSWDSRSPKS.

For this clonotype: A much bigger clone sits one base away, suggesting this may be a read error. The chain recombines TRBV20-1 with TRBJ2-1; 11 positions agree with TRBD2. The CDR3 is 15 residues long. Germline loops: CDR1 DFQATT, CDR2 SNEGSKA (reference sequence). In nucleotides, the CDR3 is TGCAGTGCTAGCCCACTAGCGGGGGTCTACAATGTGCAGTTCTTC. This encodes CSASPLAGVYNVQFF.

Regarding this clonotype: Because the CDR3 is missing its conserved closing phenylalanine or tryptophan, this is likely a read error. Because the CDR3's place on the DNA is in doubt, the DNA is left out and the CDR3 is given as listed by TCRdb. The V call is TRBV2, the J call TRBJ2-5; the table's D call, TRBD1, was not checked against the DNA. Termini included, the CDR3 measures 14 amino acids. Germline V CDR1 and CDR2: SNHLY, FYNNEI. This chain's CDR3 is CASKETGAQPQHYG.

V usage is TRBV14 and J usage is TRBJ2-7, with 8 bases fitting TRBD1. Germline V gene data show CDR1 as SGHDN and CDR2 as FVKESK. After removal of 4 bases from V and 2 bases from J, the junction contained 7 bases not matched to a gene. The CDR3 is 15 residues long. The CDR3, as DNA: TGTGCCAGCAGCCTGACCGGGACAGGCCCCTACGAGCAGTACTTC. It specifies CASSLTGTGPYEQYF.

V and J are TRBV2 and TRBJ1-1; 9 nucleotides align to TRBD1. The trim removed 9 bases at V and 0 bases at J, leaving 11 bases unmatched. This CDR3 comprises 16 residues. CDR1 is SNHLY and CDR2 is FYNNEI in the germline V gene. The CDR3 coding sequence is TGTGCCAGTAGGACGGGACAGGGATCCATGAACACTGAAGCTTTCTTT. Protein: CASRTGQGSMNTEAFF.

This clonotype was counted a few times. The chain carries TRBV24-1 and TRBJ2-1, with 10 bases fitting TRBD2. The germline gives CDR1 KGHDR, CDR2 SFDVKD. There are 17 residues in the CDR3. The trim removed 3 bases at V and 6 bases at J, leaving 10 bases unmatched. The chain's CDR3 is CATSDPLAGSAFNEQFF. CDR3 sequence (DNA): TGTGCCACCAGTGATCCACTAGCGGGAAGCGCATTCAATGAGCAGTTCTTC.

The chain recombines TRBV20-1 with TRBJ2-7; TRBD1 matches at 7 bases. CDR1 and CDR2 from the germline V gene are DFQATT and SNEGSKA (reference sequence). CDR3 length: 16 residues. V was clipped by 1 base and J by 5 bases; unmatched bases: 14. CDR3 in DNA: TGCAGTGCTAGAGCAGGGGGACAGACTAACAGGGACGAGCAGTACTTC. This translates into CSARAGGQTNRDEQYF.

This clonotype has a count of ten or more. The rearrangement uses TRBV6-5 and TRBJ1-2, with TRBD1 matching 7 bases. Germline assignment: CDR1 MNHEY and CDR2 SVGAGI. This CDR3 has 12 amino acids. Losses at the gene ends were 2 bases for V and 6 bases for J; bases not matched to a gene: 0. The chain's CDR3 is CASSYRGHGYTF. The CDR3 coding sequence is TGTGCCAGCAGTTACAGGGGGCATGGCTACACCTTC.

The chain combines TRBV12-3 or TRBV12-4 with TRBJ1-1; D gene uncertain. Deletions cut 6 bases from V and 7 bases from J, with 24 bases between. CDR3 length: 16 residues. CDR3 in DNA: TGTGCCAGCAGCCTCACGGGCCACGGGGAGCTGGATGAAGCTTTCTTT. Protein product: CASSLTGHGELDEAFF.

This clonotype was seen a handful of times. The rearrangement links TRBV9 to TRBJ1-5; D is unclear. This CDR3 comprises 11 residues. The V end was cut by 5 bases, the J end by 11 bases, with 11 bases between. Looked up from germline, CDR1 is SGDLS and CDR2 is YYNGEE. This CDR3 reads CASSSDSSQHF. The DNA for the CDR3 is TGTGCCAGCAGTTCCGATTCATCCCAGCATTTT.